Listed below are T cell receptor beta chains from one sample, sequenced in a study of OX40 agonist ivuxolimab in advanced cancers. The repertoire was sequenced with immunoSEQ multiplex PCR; TCRdb's copy has only in-frame clones and lacks some. The profile shows almost 85,000 clones, 80% to 90% of them singletons. Here the sequenced sample was CD4+ or CD8+ T cells sorted from blood, taken in a trial of the OX40 agonist ivuxolimab. Receptor source: an adult with an advanced solid tumor such as melanoma, head and neck, liver or kidney cancer. Each CDR3 is given with its conserved first and last residue. The order of the fields is J gene, D gene, V gene, clone size, CDR3 protein, CDR3 DNA. The D gene is left open where the match is weak. For some rows the clone size is stated as once, few or many, or as a class when expanded; others skip it.

TRBJ2-1 . TRBV5-1 . CASSLGYLVEQFF TGCGCCAGCAGCTTGGGCTATTTGGTTGAGCAGTTCTTC
TRBJ2-1 . TRBV27 once CASSPQGGDVYNEQFF TGTGCCAGCAGTCCGCAAGGGGGTGATGTATACAATGAGCAGTTCTTC
TRBJ2-2 TRBD2 TRBV5-1 . CASSKGLGGVPNTGELFF TGCGCCAGCAGCAAAGGACTAGGCGGGGTGCCGAACACCGGGGAGCTGTTTTTT
TRBJ1-4 . TRBV30 . CAWSVSRFPTNEKLFF TGTGCCTGGAGTGTGAGCAGGTTTCCAACTAATGAAAAACTGTTTTTT
TRBJ2-7 TRBD1 TRBV7-3 few CASSSGQRYEQYF TGTGCCAGCAGCTCGGGACAGAGGTACGAGCAGTACTTC
TRBJ2-1 TRBD2 TRBV5-1 . CASSLDLAVGDEQFF TGCGCCAGCAGCTTGGATCTAGCGGTGGGCGATGAGCAGTTCTTC
TRBJ2-3 . TRBV5-1 . CASTLRATDTQYF TGCGCCAGCACCCTTAGGGCCACAGATACGCAGTATTTT
TRBJ2-3 . TRBV6-5 . CATAGQFTDTQYF TGTGCCACCGCAGGACAGTTTACAGATACGCAGTATTTT
TRBJ1-2 . TRBV9 . CASSVIGNYGYTF TGTGCCAGCAGCGTTATAGGGAACTATGGCTACACCTTC
TRBJ1-4 TRBD1 TRBV28 . CASSLTQGAGGSTNEKLFF TGTGCCAGCAGTTTGACCCAGGGGGCTGGGGGGTCAACTAATGAAAAACTGTTTTTT
TRBJ1-1 . TRBV7-6 once CASSSGTGIDTEAFF TGTGCCAGCAGCTCGGGAACAGGGATCGACACTGAAGCTTTCTTT
TRBJ1-4 . TRBV5-1 . CASSFTGYDEKLFF TGCGCCAGCAGCTTTACAGGGTATGATGAAAAACTGTTTTTT
TRBJ1-6 . TRBV9 . CASSEPGADSPLHF TGTGCCAGCAGCGAGCCCGGGGCTGATTCACCCCTCCACTTT
TRBJ1-4 . TRBV28 . CASSSQGGNEKLFF TGTGCCAGCAGTTCACAGGGCGGGAATGAAAAACTGTTTTTT
TRBJ2-5 . TRBV28 . CASSPSQETQYF TGTGCCAGCAGCCCATCCCAAGAGACCCAGTACTTC
TRBJ2-5 . TRBV18 . CASSPNKGDQETQYF TGTGCCAGCTCACCTAATAAAGGGGACCAAGAGACCCAGTACTTC
TRBJ2-1 TRBD2 TRBV18 . CASSPLAGGYNEQFF TGTGCCAGCTCACCTCTAGCGGGGGGATACAATGAGCAGTTCTTC
TRBJ1-2 TRBD1 TRBV29-1 . CSVVQGAHGYTF TGCAGCGTTGTACAGGGGGCGCATGGCTACACCTTC
TRBJ2-2 . TRBV5-1 . CASSLDPPGELFF TGCGCCAGCAGCCTTGACCCCCCCGGGGAGCTGTTTTTT
TRBJ2-7 . TRBV20-1 . CSAGYEQYF TGCAGTGCTGGATACGAGCAGTACTTC
TRBJ2-5 TRBD1 TRBV7-3 . CASSPQPAPGTGAQETQYF TGTGCCAGCAGCCCCCAACCCGCCCCCGGGACAGGGGCCCAAGAGACCCAGTACTTC
TRBJ2-3 TRBD1 TRBV9 . CASTATGNTDTQYF TGTGCCAGCACCGCGACAGGGAACACAGATACGCAGTATTTT
TRBJ2-3 . TRBV7-2 . CASSLDRRAQYF TGTGCCAGCAGCCTAGACAGAAGGGCGCAGTATTTT
TRBJ2-1 . TRBV7-9 . CASSLGPRDSSYNEQFF TGTGCCAGCAGCTTAGGGCCCCGGGACTCCTCCTACAATGAGCAGTTCTTC
TRBJ2-3 . TRBV6-5 . CASSYRTSTDTQYF TGTGCCAGCAGTTACCGGACGAGCACAGATACGCAGTATTTT
TRBJ1-5 . TRBV6-6 . CASRLAGGQEPQHF TGTGCCAGCCGCCTGGCCGGAGGACAAGAGCCCCAGCATTTT
TRBJ2-5 . TRBV5-5 . CASSLPGEETQYF TGTGCCAGCAGCTTACCGGGGGAGGAGACCCAGTACTTC
TRBJ2-1 . TRBV4-3 . CASSQGRLGNEQFF TGCGCCAGCAGCCAAGGACGTTTGGGGAATGAGCAGTTCTTC
TRBJ1-5 . TRBV7-2 . CASSFDSRNQPQHF TGTGCCAGCAGCTTTGATAGTCGCAATCAGCCCCAGCATTTT
TRBJ2-5 TRBD1 TRBV30 few CAWGGQYMSQYF TGTGCCTGGGGGGGACAGTACATGTCCCAGTACTTC
TRBJ1-2 . TRBV20-1 few CSASEGYGYTF TGCAGTGCTTCGGAGGGGTATGGCTACACCTTC
TRBJ1-1 . TRBV18 . CASSLDSGTEAFF TGTGCCAGCTCGCTGGACAGTGGCACTGAAGCTTTCTTT
TRBJ1-2 TRBD1 TRBV6-5 . CASSYSEGAQRQGYTF TGTGCCAGCAGTTACTCAGAGGGGGCGCAAAGGCAAGGCTACACCTTC
TRBJ2-1 TRBD2 TRBV5-1 . CASTTSGTRNEQFF TGCGCCAGCACTACCTCCGGGACTAGAAATGAGCAGTTCTTC
TRBJ1-1 . TRBV28 . CASSLVRANTEAFF TGTGCCAGCAGTTTAGTCAGGGCGAACACTGAAGCTTTCTTT
TRBJ2-7 TRBD2 TRBV5-1 once CASSPGGRAYEQYF TGCGCCAGCAGTCCCGGCGGGAGAGCCTACGAGCAGTACTTC
TRBJ2-6 . TRBV6-5 . CASSYSRSGANVLTF TGTGCCAGCAGTTACTCGAGATCCGGGGCCAACGTCCTGACTTTC
TRBJ1-2 . TRBV6-5 . CASSSGFYGYTF TGTGCCAGCAGTTCGGGGTTCTATGGCTACACCTTC
TRBJ2-7 TRBD2 TRBV6-1 . CASSGGGWEQYF TGTGCCAGCAGTGGCGGGGGGTGGGAGCAGTACTTC
TRBJ1-1 . TRBV28 . CASSLIGRMNTEAFF TGTGCCAGCAGTTTAATCGGCAGGATGAACACTGAAGCTTTCTTT
TRBJ2-4 TRBD2 TRBV27 . CASSQTSGGNIQYF TGTGCCAGCAGTCAGACTAGCGGGGGGAACATTCAGTACTTC
TRBJ2-7 . TRBV5-4 . CASSPTGMGWYEQYF TGTGCCAGCAGCCCAACCGGGATGGGGTGGTACGAGCAGTACTTC
TRBJ1-1 . TRBV5-1 . CASSSGVLNTEAFF TGCGCCAGCAGCTCAGGGGTGCTGAACACTGAAGCTTTCTTT
TRBJ1-1 . TRBV7-9 . CASSWEGVGYTEAFF TGTGCCAGCAGCTGGGAGGGGGTAGGGTACACTGAAGCTTTCTTT
TRBJ1-1 . TRBV15 . CATSRGGGWVAFF TGTGCCACCAGCAGAGGGGGTGGGTGGGTGGCTTTCTTT
TRBJ2-7 TRBD1 TRBV19 . CASSTRDRGSYEQYF TGTGCCAGTAGTACCCGGGACAGGGGCTCCTACGAGCAGTACTTC
TRBJ1-5 . TRBV6-6 . CASRDEGRGQPQHF TGTGCCAGCCGGGACGAGGGCCGTGGTCAGCCCCAGCATTTT
TRBJ2-3 . TRBV5-1 . CASSLVGTSTDTQYF TGCGCCAGCAGCTTGGTCGGGACTAGCACAGATACGCAGTATTTT
TRBJ2-7 TRBD1 TRBV18 . CASSPAGTGGYEQYF TGTGCCAGCTCACCCGCCGGGACAGGGGGCTACGAGCAGTACTTC
TRBJ1-1 TRBD1 TRBV2 . CASTRGPTGGEDTEAFF TGTGCCAGCACAAGAGGGCCGACAGGGGGCGAAGACACTGAAGCTTTCTTT
TRBJ2-5 TRBD1 TRBV29-1 once CSASGGLMETQYF TGCAGCGCCTCAGGGGGTTTAATGGAGACCCAGTACTTC
TRBJ2-7 . TRBV10-3 . CAISVGRQGGGEQYF TGTGCCATCAGTGTGGGACGGCAGGGAGGAGGCGAGCAGTACTTC
TRBJ2-1 . TRBV5-4 . CASSPAGGGAGFEQFF TGTGCCAGCAGCCCCGCAGGAGGGGGGGCGGGGTTTGAGCAGTTCTTC
TRBJ2-2 . TRBV4-3 . CASSQDAVASGELFF TGCGCCAGCAGCCAAGATGCGGTGGCTTCGGGGGAGCTGTTTTTT
TRBJ2-1 . TRBV25-1 . CASSDDANEQFF TGTGCCAGCAGTGATGACGCCAATGAGCAGTTCTTC